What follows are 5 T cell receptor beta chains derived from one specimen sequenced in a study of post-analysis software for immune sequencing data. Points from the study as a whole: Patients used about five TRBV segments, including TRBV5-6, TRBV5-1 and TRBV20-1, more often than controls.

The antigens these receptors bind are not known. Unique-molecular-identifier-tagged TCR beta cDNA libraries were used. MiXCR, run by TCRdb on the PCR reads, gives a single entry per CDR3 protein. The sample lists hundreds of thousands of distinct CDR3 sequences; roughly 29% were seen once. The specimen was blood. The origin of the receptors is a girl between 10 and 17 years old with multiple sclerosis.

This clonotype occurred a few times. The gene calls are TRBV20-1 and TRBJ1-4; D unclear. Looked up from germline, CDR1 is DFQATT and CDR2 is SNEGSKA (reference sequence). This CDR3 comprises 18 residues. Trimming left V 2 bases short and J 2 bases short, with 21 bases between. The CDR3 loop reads CSARPLRLLIATNEKLFF. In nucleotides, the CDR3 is TGCAGTGCTAGACCCCTCAGGCTATTAATTGCGACTAATGAAAAACTGTTTTTT.

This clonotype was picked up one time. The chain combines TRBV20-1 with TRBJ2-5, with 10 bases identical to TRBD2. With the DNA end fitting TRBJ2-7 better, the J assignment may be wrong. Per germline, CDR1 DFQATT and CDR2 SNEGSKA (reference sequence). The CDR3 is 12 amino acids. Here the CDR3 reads CSAGLAEYEQYF. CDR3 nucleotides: TGCAGTGCTGGACTAGCGGAGTACGAGCAGTACTTC.

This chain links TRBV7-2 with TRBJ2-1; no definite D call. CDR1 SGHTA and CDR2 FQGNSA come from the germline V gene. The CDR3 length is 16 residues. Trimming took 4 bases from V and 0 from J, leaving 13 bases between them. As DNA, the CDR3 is TGTGCCAGCAGCTACGGACGGAAGAGCTCCTACAATGAGCAGTTCTTC. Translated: CASSYGRKSSYNEQFF.

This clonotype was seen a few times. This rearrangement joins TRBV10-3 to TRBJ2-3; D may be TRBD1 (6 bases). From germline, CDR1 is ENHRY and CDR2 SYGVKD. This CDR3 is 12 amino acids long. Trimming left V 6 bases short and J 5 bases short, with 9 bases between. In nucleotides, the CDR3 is TGTGCCATCAGCTCGACAGGAGATACGCAGTATTTT. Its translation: CAISSTGDTQYF.

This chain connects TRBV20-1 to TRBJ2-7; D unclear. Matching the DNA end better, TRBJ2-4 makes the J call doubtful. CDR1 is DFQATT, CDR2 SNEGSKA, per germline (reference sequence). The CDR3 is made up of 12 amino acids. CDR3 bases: TGCAGTGCTAGTAAGGCCGAAAACATTCAGTACTTC. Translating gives CSASKAENIQYF.